What follows describes a single T cell receptor beta chain. This specimen belongs to a study of shared T cell receptors in the human thymus. TCRdb keeps only in-frame clones here, not all; method: immunoSEQ multiplex PCR. The data show under 850,000 clones, roughly 88% seen once. The germline V gene encodes CDR1 SGHKS and CDR2 YYEKEE (reference sequence). This CDR3 comprises 20 residues. V trimming: 4 bases; J trimming: 5 bases; junction bases outside the gene matches: 20. These data were also reused for a study on human thymus T cells. That study adds: Healthy Finnish infants having corrective surgery for congenital heart defects served as donors. Surgeons resected thymus tissue during corrective heart surgery. Repertoires sampled from thymus and blood appeared biased in V and J gene usage. Related research examined unrelated individuals and reported that their thymic repertoires overlapped highly.

The clonotype originates from a boy under three years old with a congenital heart defect. The V call is TRBV5-5, the J call TRBJ2-5; 13 nucleotides match TRBD2. Sample: thymocytes. CDR3 DNA sequence: TGTGCCAGCAGCGGAGGGGAGACAGATCGGACTAGCGGGAGTGCGGAGACCCAGTACTTC. It specifies CASSGGETDRTSGSAETQYF. The variable domain in full, completed from reference TRBV5-5 and TRBJ2-5, reads DAGVTQSPTHLIKTRGQQVTLRCSPISGHKSVSWYQQVLGQGPQFIFQYYEKEERGRGNFPDRFSARQFPNYSSELNVNALLLGDSALYLCASSGGETDRTSGSAETQYFGPGTRLLVL.